The 18 T cell receptor beta chains below come from one sample, sequenced in a study of shared clonotypes between healthy human individuals. Produced via immunoSEQ multiplex PCR; TCRdb's table is partial and in-frame only. The sample consists of about 1.1 million clones, around three quarters of them appearing once. Sequenced sample: memory CD4+ T cells from PBMCs. Subset specified: CD45RA-negative fraction. The receptors come from a man aged 18 to 29 in good health. Some clones in this sample may be carry-over from other donors' samples.

About this clone itself: Other DNA sequences from this sample encode an identical CDR3 as well. The rearrangement uses TRBV11-2 and TRBJ2-3; no firm D call. Trimming stripped 4 bases from V and 5 bases from J, with 4 bases between. Germline lookup yields CDR1 SGHAT and CDR2 FQNNGV. This CDR3 contains 11 residues. Written as DNA, the CDR3 is TGTGCCAGCAGCTCTCGAGATACGCAGTATTTT. Its protein is CASSSRDTQYF.

This clone came up many times. The chain employs TRBV6-1 and TRBJ1-2; weak D call: TRBD1 (6 bases). The CDR3 loop spans 13 amino acids. V was pared by 1 base and J by 4 bases, with 7 bases between. Germline-derived CDR1 and CDR2 are MNHNS and SASEGT. The CDR3 protein is CASSEDRAYGYTF. Here the CDR3 DNA reads TGTGCCAGCAGTGAAGACAGGGCCTATGGCTACACCTTC.

This chain connects TRBV18 to TRBJ2-1; 7 bases match TRBD2. Germline trimming cut 0 bases from V and 12 bases from J; bases unmatched to any gene: 11. This CDR3 is 15 amino acids long. Germline CDR1 and CDR2: KGHSH and LQKENI. CDR3: CASSPPLVGGVGQFF. CDR3 in DNA: TGTGCCAGCTCACCACCGTTAGTGGGAGGGGTAGGGCAGTTCTTC.

The count of this clone is one. J is TRBJ1-2 and V is TRBV19; the D is unclear. The CDR3 extends over 12 amino acids. Trimming took off 5 bases at V and 2 bases at J, with 6 bases between the two ends. Germline values: CDR1 LNHDA, CDR2 SQIVND (reference sequence). CDR3 region: CASSLMNYGYTF. In nucleotides, the CDR3 is TGTGCCAGTAGTTTGATGAACTATGGCTACACCTTC.

The rearrangement uses TRBV28 and TRBJ1-5; D perhaps matches TRBD1 (5 bases). The CDR3 spans 14 residues. The V and J ends lost 3 bases and 4 bases respectively, with 10 bases between them. Germline loops: CDR1 MDHEN, CDR2 SYDVKM. CDR3 sequence reads: CASSFVQVNQPQHF. The CDR3 nucleotides are TGTGCCAGCAGTTTTGTACAGGTAAATCAGCCCCAGCATTTT.

The rearrangement uses TRBV27 and TRBJ2-7; 10 nucleotides match TRBD2. The germline gives CDR1 MNHEY, CDR2 SMNVEV (reference sequence). V lost 3 bases, J lost 2 bases, and 10 bases stayed unmatched. This CDR3 is 17 amino acids long. CDR3 bases: TGTGCCAGCAGTTTTACGGCTAGCGGGAGTCGCCCCTACGAGCAGTACTTC. It encodes CASSFTASGSRPYEQYF.

In this sample, this clone turned up a few times. The identical CDR3 is also encoded by other nucleotide sequences in the sample. The chain carries TRBV7-2 and TRBJ1-1; D might be TRBD1 (5 bases). The ends were cut back, 3 bases at V and 2 bases at J, with 10 bases in the middle. Germline CDR1 is SGHTA and CDR2 is FQGNSA. The CDR3 sequence is 14 residues long. CDR3 coding DNA: TGTGCCAGCAGCTTTAGGGGAGGAAACACTGAAGCTTTCTTT. Residues: CASSFRGGNTEAFF.

V is TRBV5-4 and J is TRBJ1-5; tentative D call: TRBD1 (5 bases). The V and J ends lost 5 bases and 5 bases respectively, with 20 bases between them. The germline V gene has CDR1 SGHNT and CDR2 YYREEE (reference sequence). CDR3 length: 16 residues. The CDR3 protein is CASRLPIGGVDQPQHF. CDR3 bases: TGTGCCAGCAGACTCCCAATCGGGGGGGTTGATCAGCCCCAGCATTTT.

This clone was recorded only once. This rearrangement joins TRBV19 to TRBJ2-7; TRBD1 matches 7 bases. Trimming at V came to 4 bases and at J to 3 bases, leaving 12 bases not matched to a gene. Looked up from germline, CDR1 is LNHDA and CDR2 is SQIVND (reference sequence). This CDR3 contains 16 residues. CDR3 bases: TGTGCCAGTAGTAGGTTTCCCACGCAGGGGGTCTACGAGCAGTACTTC. Translating it yields CASSRFPTQGVYEQYF.

The chain joins TRBV4-2 to TRBJ2-1, with TRBD2 matching over 7 bases. The CDR3 runs to 17 residues. Per the germline V gene, CDR1 is LGHNA and CDR2 is YNFKEQ. V lost 1 base to trimming and J lost 0 bases; unmatched junction nucleotides: 6. The DNA for the CDR3 is TGTGCCAGCAGCCAAGCCGGGGGGACCCCCTCCTACAATGAGCAGTTCTTC. This codes for CASSQAGGTPSYNEQFF.

This clone was counted only a few times. The genes are TRBV11-2 and TRBJ2-3; 11 bases agree with TRBD1. Unmatched junction bases numbered 6, after V lost 5 bases and J lost 5 bases. This CDR3 is 15 amino acids long. The germline CDR1 and CDR2 sequences are SGHAT and FQNNGV. CDR3 DNA: TGTGCCAGCAGCCCGGACAGGGGGCGGGGAGATACGCAGTATTTT. Protein: CASSPDRGRGDTQYF.

The chain has TRBV5-1 and TRBJ2-5; D gene unclear. Trimming took off 0 bases at V and 3 bases at J, with 12 bases between the two ends. The CDR3 is 15 amino acids. Germline CDR1 is SGHRS and CDR2 is YFSETQ. The CDR3 DNA follows: TGCGCCAGCAGCTTGGTTTTATTTGCGGAAGAGACCCAGTACTTC. It encodes CASSLVLFAEETQYF.

Worth noting for this clone: This sample also contains other DNA sequences that code for the same CDR3. This CDR3 is CASSRDSYEQYF. Written as DNA, the CDR3 is TGCGCCAGCAGCCGGGACAGCTACGAGCAGTACTTC. The chain has TRBV5-1 and TRBJ2-7; TRBD1 agrees at 7 bases. Germline V gives CDR1 SGHRS, CDR2 YFSETQ. V trimming: 4 bases; J trimming: 3 bases; junction bases outside the gene matches: 1. The length of the CDR3 is 12 residues.

The sample holds many counts of this clone. Other nucleotide sequences from this sample produce the same CDR3. The chain links TRBV7-9 to TRBJ2-2, with D possibly being TRBD1 (5 bases). Germline V gives CDR1 SEHNR, CDR2 FQNEAQ (reference sequence). V lost 5 bases and J 3 bases, leaving 10 bases between the germline ends. The CDR3 covers 14 residues. Written as DNA, the CDR3 is TGTGCCAGCAGCCCGACGACAGACACCGGGGAGCTGTTTTTT. Protein sequence: CASSPTTDTGELFF.

This clone has only one observation. The chain recombines TRBV30 with TRBJ2-1; a possible D gene is TRBD2 (6 bases). Between the trimmed V and J ends, which lost 2 bases and 7 bases, there was a span of 9 bases. This CDR3 has 12 amino acids. Germline loops: CDR1 GTSNPN, CDR2 SVGIG (reference sequence). CDR3 DNA: TGTGCCTGGAGTAGAAGCGGGAATGAGCAGTTCTTC. It translates to CAWSRSGNEQFF.

The table lists this clone with a few counts. This sequence joins TRBV28 and TRBJ2-7, with 8 bases aligning to TRBD2. CDR1 is MDHEN and CDR2 is SYDVKM in the germline V gene. V dropped 6 bases and J dropped 2; count of bases not matched to a gene: 6. The length of the CDR3 is 14 residues. CDR3 bases: TGTGCCAGCAGAAAGGGTAGCGGGGCCTACGAGCAGTACTTC. It codes for CASRKGSGAYEQYF. Combining the CDR3 with reference TRBV28 and TRBJ2-7 gives the whole variable domain DVKVTQSSRYLVKRTGEKVFLECVQDMDHENMFWYRQDPGLGLRLIYFSYDVKMKEKGDIPEGYSVSREKKERFSLILESASTNQTSMYLCASRKGSGAYEQYFGPGTRLTVT.

As regards this clone: Other DNA sequences in the same sample also yield this CDR3. The chain links TRBV2 to TRBJ2-1, with unresolved D. From germline, CDR1 is SNHLY and CDR2 FYNNEI. The germline V and J ends were trimmed by 6 bases and 0 bases, with 9 bases remaining between them. The CDR3 extends over 14 amino acids. The CDR3 spells CASRGQSSYNEQFF. CDR3 coding DNA: TGTGCCAGCAGGGGCCAGAGCTCCTACAATGAGCAGTTCTTC.

This clone has only one observation. Other DNA sequences of this sample code for an identical CDR3. This chain connects TRBV30 to TRBJ2-1; TRBD2 matches at 8 bases. Germline V gene lookup returns CDR1 GTSNPN and CDR2 SVGIG (reference sequence). CDR3 size: 15 residues. The V and J ends lost 0 bases and 4 bases, in that order; junction bases with no gene match: 5. The chain's CDR3 is CAWSVSGRAYNEQFF. The CDR3 DNA is TGTGCCTGGAGTGTCTCCGGGAGGGCTTACAATGAGCAGTTCTTC.